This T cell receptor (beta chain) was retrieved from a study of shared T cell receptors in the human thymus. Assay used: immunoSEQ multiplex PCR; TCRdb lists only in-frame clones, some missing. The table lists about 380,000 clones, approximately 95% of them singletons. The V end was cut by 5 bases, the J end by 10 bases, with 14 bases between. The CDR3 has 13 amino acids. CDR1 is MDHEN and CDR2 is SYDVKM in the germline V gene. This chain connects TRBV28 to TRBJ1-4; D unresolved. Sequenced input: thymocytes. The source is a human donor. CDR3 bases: TGTGCCAGCAGTCGTCCGACCACCCCAAAACTGTTTTTT. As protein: CASSRPTTPKLFF.